Listed below are T cell receptor beta chains from one sample, sequenced in a study of cytomegalovirus exposure and HLA in healthy donors. Data came from immunoSEQ multiplex PCR; TCRdb stores just in-frame clones and leaves some out. The table has fewer than 200,000 clones, 80% to 85% seen once; the top ten hold 0.9% to 1%. The specimen was PBMCs. The receptors shown here come from a girl aged 2-9 years in good health and CMV-seropositive. The CDR3 runs from the conserved cysteine through the conserved F or W. The D gene is left open where the match is weak. Expanded clones get a size class; other rows say once, few or many, or leave the size out.

v_gene,d_gene,abundance,j_gene,CDR3aa,CDR3nt
TRBV30,TRBD1,NA,TRBJ2-7,CAWTRQGTGEQYF,TGTGCCTGGACTCGGCAGGGGACAGGCGAGCAGTACTTC
TRBV4-2,TRBD2,NA,TRBJ2-2,CASSQVGLLGNTGELFF,TGTGCCAGCAGCCAAGTGGGACTATTAGGCAACACCGGGGAGCTGTTTTTT
TRBV28,NA,NA,TRBJ2-5,CASSLGGGETQYF,TGTGCCAGCAGTTTAGGTGGAGGGGAGACCCAGTACTTC
TRBV28,TRBD2,NA,TRBJ2-7,CASSLGLAGNYRLYEQYF,TGTGCCAGCAGTTTGGGTCTAGCGGGCAACTACCGCCTCTACGAGCAGTACTTC
TRBV5-1,NA,NA,TRBJ2-7,CASSFRPSAERAYEQYF,TGCGCCAGCAGCTTTAGGCCTTCGGCGGAGCGGGCCTACGAGCAGTACTTC
TRBV28,NA,NA,TRBJ2-1,CASSLINNEQFF,TGTGCCAGCAGTTTAATAAATAATGAGCAGTTCTTC
TRBV6-5,NA,NA,TRBJ2-5,CASSSPDRKRETQYF,TGTGCCAGCAGTTCCCCGGACAGAAAGCGGGAGACCCAGTACTTC
TRBV27,NA,NA,TRBJ2-3,CASSLGVGGADTQYF,TGTGCCAGCAGTCTCGGGGTCGGTGGGGCAGATACGCAGTATTTT
TRBV6-1,TRBD1,NA,TRBJ1-5,CASMRDSYSNQPQHF,TGTGCCAGCATGCGGGACAGCTATAGCAATCAGCCCCAGCATTTT
TRBV30,TRBD2,NA,TRBJ2-3,CAWTLGREGPTDTQYF,TGTGCCTGGACCCTGGGGCGGGAGGGCCCCACAGATACGCAGTATTTT
TRBV9,NA,few,TRBJ2-7,CASSVGSGLLTYEQYF,TGTGCCAGCAGCGTAGGGTCGGGACTCTTAACCTACGAGCAGTACTTC
TRBV28,TRBD1,once,TRBJ1-2,CASSYLPGQGSYGYTF,TGTGCCAGCAGTTATCTACCGGGACAGGGGAGCTATGGCTACACCTTC
TRBV6-5,NA,NA,TRBJ1-1,CASSLPSGAEAFF,TGTGCCAGCAGTCTCCCATCAGGGGCCGAAGCTTTCTTT
TRBV30,NA,NA,TRBJ2-4,CAWSVGRVLAKNIQYF,TGTGCCTGGAGTGTCGGGCGGGTTCTAGCCAAAAACATTCAGTACTTC
TRBV29-1,TRBD1,once,TRBJ1-4,CSARTGGDEKLFF,TGCAGCGCCCGGACAGGGGGGGATGAAAAACTGTTTTTT
TRBV5-5,NA,NA,TRBJ1-2,CASSLVQQDYGYTF,TGTGCCAGCAGCTTAGTACAACAGGACTATGGCTACACCTTC
TRBV5-1,NA,once,TRBJ2-5,CASSGLDQETQYF,TGCGCCAGCAGCGGACTGGACCAAGAGACCCAGTACTTC
TRBV30,NA,NA,TRBJ2-3,CAWSAGTDTQYF,TGTGCCTGGAGTGCAGGCACAGATACGCAGTATTTT
TRBV5-4,TRBD1,NA,TRBJ2-2,CASSLGTGNTGELFF,TGTGCCAGCAGCTTGGGGACAGGAAACACCGGGGAGCTGTTTTTT
TRBV5-1,TRBD1,NA,TRBJ2-7,CASRTGQGSYEQYF,TGCGCCAGCAGGACGGGACAGGGTTCCTACGAGCAGTACTTC
TRBV12-5,NA,NA,TRBJ2-1,CASGSRREQFF,TGTGCTAGTGGCTCCCGGAGGGAGCAGTTCTTC
TRBV9,TRBD1,few,TRBJ1-1,CASSARDRNTEAFF,TGTGCCAGCAGCGCCCGGGACAGGAACACTGAAGCTTTCTTT
TRBV10-1,TRBD2,NA,TRBJ2-3,CASSGGTSGRRPDTQYF,TGCGCCAGCAGTGGTGGGACTAGCGGGAGGAGACCAGATACGCAGTATTTT
TRBV9,NA,NA,TRBJ2-3,CASSVGGGRTDTQYF,TGTGCCAGCAGCGTAGGCGGCGGGCGCACAGATACGCAGTATTTT
TRBV18,NA,NA,TRBJ1-1,CASSHRNTEAFF,TGTGCCAGCTCACACAGGAACACTGAAGCTTTCTTT
TRBV9,TRBD2,NA,TRBJ2-7,CASSVSGTRDYEQYF,TGTGCCAGCAGCGTTTCAGGGACTAGAGACTACGAGCAGTACTTC
TRBV19,TRBD1,once,TRBJ2-5,CASSRLGQGASGTQYF,TGTGCCAGTAGCCGCTTGGGGCAGGGGGCGTCTGGGACCCAGTACTTC
TRBV5-4,NA,NA,TRBJ2-1,CASSLTLATNEQFF,TGTGCCAGCAGCCTGACCCTAGCGACCAATGAGCAGTTCTTC
TRBV27,NA,NA,TRBJ1-4,CASSLSWSFAGRGGEKLFF,TGTGCCAGCAGTTTATCCTGGAGTTTTGCAGGAAGGGGAGGTGAAAAACTGTTTTTT
TRBV6-1,TRBD1,few,TRBJ2-7,CASIFGQEVYEQYF,TGTGCCAGCATCTTCGGACAGGAGGTCTACGAGCAGTACTTC
TRBV10-2,TRBD2,NA,TRBJ2-5,CASSDTSAQETQYF,TGCGCCAGCAGTGATACTAGCGCCCAAGAGACCCAGTACTTC
TRBV30,TRBD1,NA,TRBJ1-5,CAWRDTGGPNQPQHF,TGTGCCTGGAGGGACACAGGGGGTCCCAATCAGCCCCAGCATTTT
TRBV9,TRBD1,once,TRBJ1-1,CASSAGTGLEAFF,TGTGCCAGCAGCGCCGGGACAGGACTTGAAGCTTTCTTT
TRBV23-1,TRBD1,NA,TRBJ1-1,CASSQSMERVPDRATEAFF,TGCGCCAGCAGTCAATCGATGGAGAGGGTGCCAGACAGGGCCACTGAAGCTTTCTTT
TRBV30,TRBD1,NA,TRBJ1-4,CAWSQGAHEKLFF,TGTGCCTGGAGTCAGGGGGCGCATGAAAAACTGTTTTTT
TRBV5-1,NA,NA,TRBJ2-7,CASSFRAGEQYF,TGCGCCAGCAGCTTCAGGGCCGGGGAGCAGTACTTC
TRBV15,NA,NA,TRBJ1-4,CATSRDLTATNEKLFF,TGTGCCACCAGCAGAGATCTGACAGCAACTAATGAAAAACTGTTTTTT
TRBV28,NA,NA,TRBJ2-7,CASSRYEQYF,TGTGCCAGCAGTCGCTACGAGCAGTACTTC
TRBV21-1,NA,NA,TRBJ2-7,CASSKVGYRGYRNRSGSYEQYF,TGTGCCAGCAGCAAAGTCGGTTATCGTGGGTACAGGAATAGATCAGGGTCCTACGAGCAGTACTTC
TRBV5-1,NA,NA,TRBJ2-7,CASSLDYGGPTYEQYF,TGCGCCAGCAGCTTGGATTATGGCGGGCCGACCTACGAGCAGTACTTC
TRBV29-1,TRBD2,NA,TRBJ2-7,CSVDPALLAGVFYEQYF,TGCAGCGTCGACCCGGCCTTACTAGCGGGAGTATTCTACGAGCAGTACTTC
TRBV10-3,TRBD1,NA,TRBJ1-4,CAISDQGGINEKLFF,TGTGCCATCAGTGACCAGGGGGGTATTAATGAAAAACTGTTTTTT
TRBV6-1,NA,NA,TRBJ2-3,CASSGPKGGLRTDTQYF,TGTGCCAGCAGTGGCCCAAAGGGGGGACTAAGGACAGATACGCAGTATTTT
TRBV7-2,NA,NA,TRBJ2-2,CASSSDTRRELFF,TGTGCCAGCAGCTCGGACACCAGGAGGGAGCTGTTTTTT
TRBV7-2,NA,NA,TRBJ1-2,CASSPTAGDGYTF,TGTGCCAGCAGCCCCACGGCCGGGGATGGCTACACCTTC
TRBV5-6,TRBD2,NA,TRBJ2-1,CASSISSGYNEQFF,TGTGCCAGCAGCATCTCTAGCGGGTACAATGAGCAGTTCTTC
TRBV5-1,TRBD2,NA,TRBJ2-2,CASSFPKGLAGGQTGELFF,TGCGCCAGCAGCTTCCCCAAAGGACTAGCGGGAGGGCAGACCGGGGAGCTGTTTTTT
TRBV30,NA,NA,TRBJ2-7,CAWSVQTGYEQYF,TGTGCCTGGAGTGTCCAGACTGGATACGAGCAGTACTTC